Detailed here is one TCR beta chain. Its antigen is currently unknown. TCRdb used MiXCR to reprocess the 5' RACE reads, holding one entry per CDR3 protein. This sample has under 550,000 distinct CDR3 sequences; roughly 18% occur once, and the top ten carry approximately 21%. CDR3 length: 15 amino acids. With 0 bases removed from V and 7 bases from J, the gap between germline ends came to 18 bases. CDR1 is DFQATT, CDR2 SNEGSKA, per germline (reference sequence). These data are taken from a study of T-cell memory formation after mild COVID-19. Study-wide context: The two donors had largely donor-specific TCR clusters.

Regarding the study as a whole: Mainly CM and EM harbored the contracting CD4+ clones; mainly EMRA harbored the CD8+ ones.

This sequence originates from a man aged 18 to 29 who had mild COVID-19 (a few samples of this study predate the infection). Cell type and time point are not known. The source material was PBMCs or a T cell subset sorted from them (not recorded which). This chain uses TRBV20-1 with TRBJ1-2; D remains ambiguous. CDR3 protein: CSARDWRQRTGGYTF. CDR3 DNA: TGCAGTGCTAGAGATTGGAGGCAGAGAACTGGTGGCTACACCTTC.